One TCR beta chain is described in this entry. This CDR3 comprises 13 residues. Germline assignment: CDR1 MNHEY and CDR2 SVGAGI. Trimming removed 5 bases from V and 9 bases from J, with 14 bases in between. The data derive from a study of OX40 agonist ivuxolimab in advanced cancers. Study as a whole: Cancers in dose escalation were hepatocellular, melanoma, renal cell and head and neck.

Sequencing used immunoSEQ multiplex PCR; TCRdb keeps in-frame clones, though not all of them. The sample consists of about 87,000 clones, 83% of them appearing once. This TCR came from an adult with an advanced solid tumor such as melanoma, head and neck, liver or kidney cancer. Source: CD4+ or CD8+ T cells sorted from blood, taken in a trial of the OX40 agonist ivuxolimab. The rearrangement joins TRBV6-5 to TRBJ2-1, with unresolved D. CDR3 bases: TGTGCCAGCAGTGCGATGGAAGGCGGTGAGCAGTTCTTC. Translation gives CASSAMEGGEQFF.